The rows below give T cell receptor beta chains drawn from one sample of a study of blood T cell repertoires in COVID-19. Libraries were prepared by immunoSEQ multiplex PCR; TCRdb keeps only in-frame clonotypes and omits some of them. The sample lists a few hundred thousand clones, roughly 86% occurring once. The specimen was peripheral blood. The receptors were gathered from a man younger than 35 with active or convalescent COVID-19. The conserved cysteine and the conserved F or W are not part of the CDR3 here. Not every row has a clone size; where given, it reads once, few, many or a size class.

J gene: TRBJ2-5
CDR3 length: 11
V gene: TRBV27
clone size: NA
CDR3 protein: ASSPGLSKTQY

J gene: TRBJ2-5
CDR3 length: 11
V gene: TRBV12-3/TRBV12-4
clone size: NA
CDR3 protein: ASSYGGQETQY

J gene: TRBJ1-2
CDR3 length: 11
V gene: TRBV15
clone size: NA
CDR3 protein: ATSRGRGQGVT

J gene: TRBJ2-2
CDR3 length: 14
V gene: TRBV6-2/TRBV6-3
clone size: NA
CDR3 protein: ASSPHGTGNTGELF

J gene: TRBJ2-7
CDR3 length: 11
V gene: TRBV7-9
clone size: once
CDR3 protein: ATAEQGTYEQY

J gene: TRBJ1-2
CDR3 length: 12
V gene: TRBV24-1
clone size: once
CDR3 protein: ATSDLKDRYGYT

J gene: TRBJ1-1
CDR3 length: 9
V gene: TRBV6-5
clone size: NA
CDR3 protein: AGQNRVTAF

J gene: TRBJ1-1
CDR3 length: 12
V gene: TRBV18
clone size: NA
CDR3 protein: ASSPRTANTEAF

J gene: TRBJ2-7
CDR3 length: 14
V gene: TRBV3-1/TRBV3-2
clone size: NA
CDR3 protein: ASSQGGGTGRYEQY

J gene: TRBJ2-3
CDR3 length: 13
V gene: TRBV2
clone size: NA
CDR3 protein: ASSGTSGGAGTQY

J gene: TRBJ1-1
CDR3 length: 11
V gene: TRBV5-1
clone size: NA
CDR3 protein: ASSSGVNTEAF

J gene: TRBJ2-3
CDR3 length: 14
V gene: TRBV9
clone size: NA
CDR3 protein: ASSVNEGSNTDTQY

J gene: TRBJ2-2
CDR3 length: 14
V gene: TRBV5-1
clone size: many
CDR3 protein: ASSLSTSSTPGELF

J gene: TRBJ1-2
CDR3 length: 11
V gene: TRBV6-5
clone size: NA
CDR3 protein: ASSYGGNYGYT

J gene: TRBJ1-5
CDR3 length: 10
V gene: TRBV12-3/TRBV12-4
clone size: NA
CDR3 protein: AAGGEGQPQH

J gene: TRBJ2-3
CDR3 length: 16
V gene: TRBV6-2/TRBV6-3
clone size: NA
CDR3 protein: ASSYGFSSGRATDTQY

J gene: TRBJ1-3
CDR3 length: 11
V gene: TRBV2
clone size: NA
CDR3 protein: ASILYSGNTIY

J gene: TRBJ2-1
CDR3 length: 11
V gene: TRBV7-2
clone size: once
CDR3 protein: ASSLGRGDEQF

J gene: TRBJ2-5
CDR3 length: 10
V gene: TRBV2
clone size: NA
CDR3 protein: ASEGSRETQY

J gene: TRBJ2-1
CDR3 length: 10
V gene: TRBV7-3
clone size: NA
CDR3 protein: ASSPGGHEQF

J gene: TRBJ2-7
CDR3 length: 13
V gene: TRBV7-9
clone size: few
CDR3 protein: ASSLSLAGVHEQY

J gene: TRBJ2-5
CDR3 length: 11
V gene: TRBV12-3/TRBV12-4
clone size: NA
CDR3 protein: ASRPGTEETQY

J gene: TRBJ2-5
CDR3 length: 14
V gene: TRBV6-2/TRBV6-3
clone size: NA
CDR3 protein: ASSYQSGRAGETQY

J gene: TRBJ1-4
CDR3 length: 17
V gene: TRBV19
clone size: NA
CDR3 protein: ASRGSGQFDPYMNEKLF

J gene: TRBJ2-7
CDR3 length: 13
V gene: TRBV28
clone size: many
CDR3 protein: ASSLPGTGGYEQY

J gene: TRBJ2-7
CDR3 length: 11
V gene: TRBV29-1
clone size: NA
CDR3 protein: SVAVPGTYEQY

J gene: TRBJ2-1
CDR3 length: 13
V gene: TRBV7-9
clone size: NA
CDR3 protein: ASRVGTSKGNEQF

J gene: TRBJ1-5
CDR3 length: 12
V gene: TRBV3-1/TRBV3-2
clone size: NA
CDR3 protein: ASSPGTGRQPQH

J gene: TRBJ2-1
CDR3 length: 14
V gene: TRBV18
clone size: once
CDR3 protein: ASYPSPTSGLNEQF

J gene: TRBJ1-4
CDR3 length: 12
V gene: TRBV7-9
clone size: NA
CDR3 protein: ASSLMRTNEKLF

J gene: TRBJ1-5
CDR3 length: 12
V gene: TRBV2
clone size: NA
CDR3 protein: ASSDWQGGQPQH

J gene: TRBJ1-6
CDR3 length: 13
V gene: TRBV21-1
clone size: NA
CDR3 protein: ASSTRDFYNSPLH

J gene: TRBJ1-2
CDR3 length: 13
V gene: TRBV19
clone size: NA
CDR3 protein: ASSINGRRQGGYT

J gene: TRBJ2-2
CDR3 length: 13
V gene: TRBV5-1
clone size: NA
CDR3 protein: ASQRTSGSTGELF

J gene: TRBJ2-7
CDR3 length: 12
V gene: TRBV7-2
clone size: NA
CDR3 protein: ASSFPAGAHEQY

J gene: TRBJ2-6
CDR3 length: 12
V gene: TRBV7-9
clone size: NA
CDR3 protein: ASAGGSGANVLT

J gene: TRBJ2-7
CDR3 length: 11
V gene: TRBV11-2
clone size: NA
CDR3 protein: ASSRDISYEQY

J gene: TRBJ1-4
CDR3 length: 11
V gene: TRBV19
clone size: NA
CDR3 protein: ASNRVFNEKLF

J gene: TRBJ1-6
CDR3 length: 12
V gene: TRBV3-1/TRBV3-2
clone size: NA
CDR3 protein: ASSARDSNSPLH

J gene: TRBJ2-7
CDR3 length: 11
V gene: TRBV7-2
clone size: NA
CDR3 protein: ASSPRRANEQY